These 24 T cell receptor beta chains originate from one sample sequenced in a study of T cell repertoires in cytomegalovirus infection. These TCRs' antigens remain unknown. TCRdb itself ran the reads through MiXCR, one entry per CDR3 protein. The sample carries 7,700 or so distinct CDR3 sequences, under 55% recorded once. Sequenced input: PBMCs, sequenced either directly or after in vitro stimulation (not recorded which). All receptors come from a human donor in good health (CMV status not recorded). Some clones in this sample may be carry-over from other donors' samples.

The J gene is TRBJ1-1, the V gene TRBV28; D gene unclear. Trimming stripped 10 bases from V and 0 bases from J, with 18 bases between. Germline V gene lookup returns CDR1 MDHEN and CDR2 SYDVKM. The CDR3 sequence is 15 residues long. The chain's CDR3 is CATLKGGYMNTEAFF. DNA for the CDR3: TGTGCCACGCTTAAAGGAGGTTACATGAACACTGAAGCTTTCTTT.

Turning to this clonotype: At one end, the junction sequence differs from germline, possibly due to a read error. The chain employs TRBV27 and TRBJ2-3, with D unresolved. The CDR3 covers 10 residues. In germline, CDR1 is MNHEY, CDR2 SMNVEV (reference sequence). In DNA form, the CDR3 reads TGTGCTCGTCACGGAGATACGCGGTATTTT. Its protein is CARHGDTRYF.

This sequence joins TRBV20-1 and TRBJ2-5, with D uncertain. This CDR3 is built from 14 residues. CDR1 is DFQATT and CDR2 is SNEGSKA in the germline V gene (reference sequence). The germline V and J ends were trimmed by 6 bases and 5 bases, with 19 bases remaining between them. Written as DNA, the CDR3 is TGCAGTGCGCGAACCCGTCGGGTATATGAGACCCAGTACTTC. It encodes CSARTRRVYETQYF.

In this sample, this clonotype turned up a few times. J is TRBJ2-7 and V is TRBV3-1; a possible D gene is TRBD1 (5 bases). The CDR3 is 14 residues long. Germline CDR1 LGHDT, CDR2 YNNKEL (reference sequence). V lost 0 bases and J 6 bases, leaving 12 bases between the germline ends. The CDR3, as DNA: TGTGCCAGCAGCCAAGAAATATCAACAGGCGAGCAGTACTTC. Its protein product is CASSQEISTGEQYF.

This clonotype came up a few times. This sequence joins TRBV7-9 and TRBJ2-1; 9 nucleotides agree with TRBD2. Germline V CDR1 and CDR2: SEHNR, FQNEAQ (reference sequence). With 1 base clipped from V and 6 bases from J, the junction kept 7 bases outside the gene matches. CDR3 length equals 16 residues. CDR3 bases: TGTGCCAGCAGCTTAGGAGGCGGGACTAGCAGCAATGAGCAGTTCTTC. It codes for CASSLGGGTSSNEQFF. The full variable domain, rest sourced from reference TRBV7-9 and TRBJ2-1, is DTGVSQNPRHKITKRGQNVTFRCDPISEHNRLYWYRQTLGQGPEFLTYFQNEAQLEKSRLLSDRFSAERPKGSFSTLEIQRTEQGDSAMYLCASSLGGGTSSNEQFFGPGTRLTVL.

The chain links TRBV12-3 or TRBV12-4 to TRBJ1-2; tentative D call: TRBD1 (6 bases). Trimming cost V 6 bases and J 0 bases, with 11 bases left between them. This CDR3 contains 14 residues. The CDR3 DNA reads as TGTGCCAGCAGCCGGACAGTCTCTAACTATGGCTACACCTTC. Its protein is CASSRTVSNYGYTF.

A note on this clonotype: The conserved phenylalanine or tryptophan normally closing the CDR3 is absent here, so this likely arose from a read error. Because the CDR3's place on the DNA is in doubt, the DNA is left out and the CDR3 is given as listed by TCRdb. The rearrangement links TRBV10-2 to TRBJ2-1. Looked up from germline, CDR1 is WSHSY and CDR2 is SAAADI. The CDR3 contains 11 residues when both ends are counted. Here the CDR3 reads CASSDYNETFS.

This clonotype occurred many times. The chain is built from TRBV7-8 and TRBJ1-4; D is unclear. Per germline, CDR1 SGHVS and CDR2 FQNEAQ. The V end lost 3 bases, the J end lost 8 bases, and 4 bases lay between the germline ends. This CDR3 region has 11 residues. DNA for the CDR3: TGTGCCAGCAGCTTCAGAGAAAAACTGTTTTTT. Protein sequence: CASSFREKLFF.

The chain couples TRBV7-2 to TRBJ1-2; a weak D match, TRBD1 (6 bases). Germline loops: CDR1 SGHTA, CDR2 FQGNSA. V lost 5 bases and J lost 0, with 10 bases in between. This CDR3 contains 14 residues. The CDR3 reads CASSRWTANYGYTF. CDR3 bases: TGTGCCAGCAGCCGCTGGACAGCTAACTATGGCTACACCTTC. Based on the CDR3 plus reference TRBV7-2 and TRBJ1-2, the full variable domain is GAGVSQSPSNKVTEKGKDVELRCDPISGHTALYWYRQSLGQGLEFLIYFQGNSAPDKSGLPSDRFSAERTGGSVSTLTIQRTQQEDSAVYLCASSRWTANYGYTFGSGTRLTVV.

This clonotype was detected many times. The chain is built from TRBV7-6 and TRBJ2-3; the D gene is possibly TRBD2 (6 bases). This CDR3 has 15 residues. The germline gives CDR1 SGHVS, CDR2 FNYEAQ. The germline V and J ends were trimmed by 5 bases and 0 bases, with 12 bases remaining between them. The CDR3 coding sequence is TGTGCCAGCAGCCCAGCTAGCGCTAGCACAGATACGCAGTATTTT. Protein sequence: CASSPASASTDTQYF.

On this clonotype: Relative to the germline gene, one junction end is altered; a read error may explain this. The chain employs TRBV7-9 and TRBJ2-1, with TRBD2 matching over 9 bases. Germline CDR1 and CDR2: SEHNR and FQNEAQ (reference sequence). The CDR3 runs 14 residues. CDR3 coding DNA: TGTGCCAGCAGCGTTAGCGGGGGCCCCAATGAGCAGTTATTC. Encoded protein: CASSVSGGPNEQLF.

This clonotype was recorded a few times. This CDR3 is CASSPTGLRTGNTIYF. CDR3 DNA: TGTGCCAGCAGCCCTACGGGACTTCGAACTGGAAACACCATATATTTT. The V call is TRBV7-2, the J call TRBJ1-3; tentatively, D is TRBD1 (5 bases). V was clipped by 5 bases and J by 2 bases, with 16 bases between them. Germline V gene data show CDR1 as SGHTA and CDR2 as FQGNSA. The CDR3 has 16 residues.

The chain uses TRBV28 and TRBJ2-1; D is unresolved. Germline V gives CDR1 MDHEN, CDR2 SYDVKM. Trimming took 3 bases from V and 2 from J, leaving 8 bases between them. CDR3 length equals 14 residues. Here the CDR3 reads CASSLIGTYNEQFF. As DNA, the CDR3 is TGTGCCAGCAGTTTGATAGGGACCTACAATGAGCAGTTCTTC.

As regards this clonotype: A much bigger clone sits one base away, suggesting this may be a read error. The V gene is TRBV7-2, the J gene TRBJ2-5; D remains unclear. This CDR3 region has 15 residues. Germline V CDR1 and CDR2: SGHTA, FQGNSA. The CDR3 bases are TGTGCCAGCATCTTAGATACCGGGTATGGGGAGACCCAGTACTTC. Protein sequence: CASILDTGYGETQYF.

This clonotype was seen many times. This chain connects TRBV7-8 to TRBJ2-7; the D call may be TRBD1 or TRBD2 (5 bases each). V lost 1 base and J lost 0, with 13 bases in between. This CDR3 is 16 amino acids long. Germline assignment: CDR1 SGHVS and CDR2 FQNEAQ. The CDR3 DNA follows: TGTGCCAGCAGCTTAGGGGACGGGACGGTCTCCTACGAGCAGTACTTC. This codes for CASSLGDGTVSYEQYF.

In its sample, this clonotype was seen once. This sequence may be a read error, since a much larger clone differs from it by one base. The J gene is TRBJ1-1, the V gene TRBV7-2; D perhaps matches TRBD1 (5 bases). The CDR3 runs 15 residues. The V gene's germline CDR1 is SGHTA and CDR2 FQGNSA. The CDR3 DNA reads TGTGCCAGCAGCTTTCCCGACAGTCGACGGGCTGAAGCTTTGTTT. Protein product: CASSFPDSRRAEALF. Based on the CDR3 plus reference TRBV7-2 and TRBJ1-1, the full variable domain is GAGVSQSPSNKVTEKGKDVELRCDPISGHTALYWYRQSLGQGLEFLIYFQGNSAPDKSGLPSDRFSAERTGGSVSTLTIQRTQQEDSAVYLCASSFPDSRRAEALFGQGTRLTVV.

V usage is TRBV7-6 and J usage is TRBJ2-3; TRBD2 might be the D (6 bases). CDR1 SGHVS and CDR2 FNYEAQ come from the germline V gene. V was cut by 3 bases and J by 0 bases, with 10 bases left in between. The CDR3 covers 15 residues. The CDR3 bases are TGTGCCAGCAGCTTCCGGGAGCGAAGCACAGATACGCAGTATTTT. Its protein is CASSFRERSTDTQYF.

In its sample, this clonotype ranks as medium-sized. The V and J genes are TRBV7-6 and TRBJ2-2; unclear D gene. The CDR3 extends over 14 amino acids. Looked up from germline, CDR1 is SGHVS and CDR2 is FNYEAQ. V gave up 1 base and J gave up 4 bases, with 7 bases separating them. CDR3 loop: CASSLGTGTGELFF. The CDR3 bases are TGTGCCAGCAGCTTAGGGACGGGCACCGGGGAGCTGTTTTTT.

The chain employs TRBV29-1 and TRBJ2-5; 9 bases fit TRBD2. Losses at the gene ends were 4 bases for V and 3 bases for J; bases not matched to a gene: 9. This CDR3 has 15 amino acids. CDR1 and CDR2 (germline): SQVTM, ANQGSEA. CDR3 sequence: CSVGAVAGVKETQYF. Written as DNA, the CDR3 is TGCAGCGTTGGAGCAGTAGCGGGAGTTAAAGAGACCCAGTACTTC.

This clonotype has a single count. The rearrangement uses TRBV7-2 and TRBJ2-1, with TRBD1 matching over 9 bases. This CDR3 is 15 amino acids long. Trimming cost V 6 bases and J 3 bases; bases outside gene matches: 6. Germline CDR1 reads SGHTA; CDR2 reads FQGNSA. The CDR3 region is CASRLDRGDYNEQFF. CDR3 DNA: TGTGCCAGCAGACTTGACAGGGGGGACTACAATGAGCAGTTCTTC. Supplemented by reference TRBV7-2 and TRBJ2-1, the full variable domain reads GAGVSQSPSNKVTEKGKDVELRCDPISGHTALYWYRQSLGQGLEFLIYFQGNSAPDKSGLPSDRFSAERTGGSVSTLTIQRTQQEDSAVYLCASRLDRGDYNEQFFGPGTRLTVL.

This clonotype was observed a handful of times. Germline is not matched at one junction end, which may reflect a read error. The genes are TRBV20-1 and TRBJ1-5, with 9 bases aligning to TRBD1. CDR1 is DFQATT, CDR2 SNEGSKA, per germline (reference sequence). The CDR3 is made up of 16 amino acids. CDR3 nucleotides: TGCAGTTCTTGGGACAGGGTGCTTTATAGCAATCAGCCCCAGAATTTT. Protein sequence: CSSWDRVLYSNQPQNF.

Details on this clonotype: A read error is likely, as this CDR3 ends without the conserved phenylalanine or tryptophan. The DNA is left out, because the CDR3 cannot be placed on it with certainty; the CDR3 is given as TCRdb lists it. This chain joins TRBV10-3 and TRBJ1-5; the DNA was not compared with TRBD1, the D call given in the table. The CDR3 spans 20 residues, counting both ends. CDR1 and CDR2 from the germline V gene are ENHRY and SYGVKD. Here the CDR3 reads CAISESEQGSDETLNLHQPS.

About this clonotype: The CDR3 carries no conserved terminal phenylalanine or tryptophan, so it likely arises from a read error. CDR3 protein: CASSLGTGVYEQYL. In DNA form, the CDR3 reads TGTGCCAGCAGTTTGGGGACAGGGGTCTACGAGCAGTACTTA. The gene calls are TRBV27 and TRBJ2-7; 10 positions match TRBD1. This CDR3 contains 14 residues. Trimming at V came to 3 bases and at J to 3 bases, leaving 2 bases not matched to a gene. Germline V gene data show CDR1 as MNHEY and CDR2 as SMNVEV (reference sequence).

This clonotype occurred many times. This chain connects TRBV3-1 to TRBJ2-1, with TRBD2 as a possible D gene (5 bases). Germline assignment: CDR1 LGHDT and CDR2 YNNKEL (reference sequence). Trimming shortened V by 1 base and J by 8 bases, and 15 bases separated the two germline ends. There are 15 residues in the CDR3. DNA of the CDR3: TGTGCCAGCAGCCAAGGAGAGGGCGAGGACGATGAGCAGTTCTTC. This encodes CASSQGEGEDDEQFF.